Each of the 13 T cell receptor beta chains below was sequenced from the same sample in a study of T cells in Graves' hyperthyroidism and ophthalmopathy. The source material, RNA transcripts, was used to amplify TCR beta CDR3 regions. In the first-round RT-PCR of the TCR CDR3, the HTBI primer set was used. TCRdb itself ran the multiplex PCR reads through MiXCR, one entry per CDR3 protein. The sample holds 500,000 to 600,000 distinct CDR3 sequences; 46% are singletons and the top ten take approximately 7.5%. Sequencing was done on a sample of peripheral blood or thyroid tissue (not recorded which). The receptors come from a woman under 30 with Graves' hyperthyroidism.

The CDR3 DNA reads as TGCGCCAGCAGCTTGGGACAGGGGGCTAGTGAAAAACTGTTTTTT. Encoded protein: CASSLGQGASEKLFF. The V and J genes are TRBV5-1 and TRBJ1-4; TRBD1 agrees at 10 bases. With V trimmed by 0 bases and J by 7 bases, 3 bases remained unmatched. The CDR3 sequence is 15 residues long. Germline V gene lookup returns CDR1 SGHRS and CDR2 YFSETQ.

This clonotype was observed many times. V and J are TRBV5-4 and TRBJ2-7; a possible D gene is TRBD1 (5 bases). The CDR3 is made up of 15 amino acids. Germline V gives CDR1 SGHNT, CDR2 YYREEE (reference sequence). Deletions cut 3 bases from V and 6 bases from J, with 19 bases between. CDR3 sequence (DNA): TGTGCCAGCAGCTGGCACCAGGGTCCCGCCGGCGAGCAGTACTTC. Translated: CASSWHQGPAGEQYF.

There are many counts of this clonotype. The chain is built from TRBV24-1 and TRBJ2-2, with D possibly being TRBD1 (6 bases). The V end lost 7 bases, the J end lost 6 bases, and 14 bases lay between the germline ends. This CDR3 comprises 14 residues. Germline V lookup: CDR1 KGHDR, CDR2 SFDVKD. In DNA, the CDR3 is TGTGCCACCAGCGCCCCAGGGGTCCCCGGGGAGCTGTTTTTT. Amino acid sequence: CATSAPGVPGELFF.

Regarding this clonotype: No conserved phenylalanine or tryptophan ends this CDR3, so it is likely a read error. The chain carries TRBV12-3 or TRBV12-4 and TRBJ2-7, with D maybe TRBD1 (6 bases). V was clipped by 3 bases and J by 3 bases, with 9 bases between them. CDR3 length: 13 residues. The CDR3, as DNA: TGTGCCAGCAGTTTGGGACAAGGCTACGAGCAGTACCTC. Its protein product is CASSLGQGYEQYL.

The gene calls are TRBV20-1 and TRBJ2-7, with 14 bases that match TRBD2. The CDR3 has 14 amino acids. V shed 6 bases, J shed 1 base, and the junction held 2 bases outside the gene matches. From germline, CDR1 is DFQATT and CDR2 SNEGSKA (reference sequence). The CDR3 spells CSAGLAGGSYEQYF. CDR3 DNA sequence: TGCAGTGCAGGACTAGCGGGAGGATCCTACGAGCAGTACTTC.

In regard to this clonotype: A read error may be the cause here, since a much bigger clone is one base away. In this CDR3 the conserved last residue, phenylalanine or tryptophan, is missing, so a read error is likely. The rearrangement links TRBV11-2 to TRBJ1-1; TRBD1 aligns across 11 bases. Germline trimming cut 4 bases from V and 8 bases from J; bases unmatched to any gene: 6. The germline CDR1 and CDR2 sequences are SGHAT and FQNNGV. The CDR3 consists of 14 residues. CDR3 nucleotides: TGTGCCAGCAGCTCCTGGACAGGGGGCAAAGAAGCTTTCTCT. Its translation: CASSSWTGGKEAFS.

This clonotype was detected many times. This chain joins TRBV6-5 and TRBJ2-5; 11 bases fit TRBD2. This CDR3 region has 16 residues. Germline V gives CDR1 MNHEY, CDR2 SVGAGI. V shed 4 bases, J shed 1 base, and the junction held 5 bases outside the gene matches. CDR3 protein: CASSSLAGGPQETQYF. CDR3 nucleotides: TGTGCCAGCAGTTCCCTAGCGGGAGGCCCCCAAGAGACCCAGTACTTC.

The J gene is TRBJ1-2, the V gene TRBV25-1, with a weak D call TRBD1 (5 bases). Germline lookup yields CDR1 MGHDK and CDR2 SYGVNS. Trimming pared 7 bases from V and 6 bases from J, leaving 21 bases between. This CDR3 has 15 amino acids. The CDR3 spells CASNARVRQGDGYTF. CDR3 nucleotide sequence: TGTGCCAGCAATGCTAGAGTTCGGCAGGGAGATGGCTACACCTTC.

This clonotype was seen a handful of times. Because it lacks the conserved phenylalanine or tryptophan at the end, this CDR3 is likely a read error. The DNA is left out, because the CDR3 cannot be placed on it with certainty; the CDR3 is given as TCRdb lists it. The chain links TRBV15 to TRBJ2-6. The CDR3 totals 9 residues, both ends included. From germline, CDR1 is LNHNV and CDR2 YYDKDF (reference sequence). The CDR3 is CATSRDLTS.

This clonotype showed up many times. V usage is TRBV7-6 and J usage is TRBJ2-7; TRBD2 matches at 8 bases. The V and J ends lost 5 bases and 1 base, in that order; junction bases with no gene match: 10. CDR3 length equals 16 residues. Germline-derived CDR1 and CDR2 are SGHVS and FNYEAQ. This CDR3 is CASSPPGRELSYEQYF. As DNA, the CDR3 is TGTGCCAGCAGCCCCCCCGGGAGGGAGTTATCCTACGAGCAGTACTTC. Full variable domain (outside the CDR3, taken from reference TRBV7-6 and TRBJ2-7): GAGVSQSPRYKVTKRGQDVALRCDPISGHVSLYWYRQALGQGPEFLTYFNYEAQQDKSGLPNDRFSAERPEGSISTLTIQRTEQRDSAMYRCASSPPGRELSYEQYFGPGTRLTVT.

This clonotype was picked up one time. J is TRBJ2-5 and V is TRBV4-2; 9 bases are shared with TRBD1. V shed 0 bases, J shed 2 bases, and the junction held 1 base outside the gene matches. Germline V lookup: CDR1 LGHNA, CDR2 YNFKEQ. The length of the CDR3 is 15 residues. The CDR3 spells CASSQEDRGQETQYF. Written as DNA, the CDR3 is TGTGCCAGCAGCCAAGAGGACAGGGGACAAGAGACCCAGTACTTC.

The chain joins TRBV7-2 to TRBJ1-5; D not resolved. Trimming removed 3 bases from V and 3 bases from J, with 12 bases in between. Germline V CDR1 and CDR2: SGHTA, FQGNSA. The CDR3 is made up of 15 amino acids. CDR3 protein: CASSLASSYNQPQHF. The CDR3 bases are TGTGCCAGCAGCTTGGCGAGCTCCTACAATCAGCCCCAGCATTTT.

This clonotype was counted at least ten times. The V gene is TRBV15, the J gene TRBJ2-7, with 8 bases that match TRBD1. The germline V gene encodes CDR1 LNHNV and CDR2 YYDKDF (reference sequence). V lost 7 bases, J lost 3 bases, and 5 bases stayed unmatched. This CDR3 comprises 13 residues. The chain's CDR3 is CATTGTGGYEQYF. The CDR3 bases are TGTGCCACCACCGGGACAGGTGGCTACGAGCAGTACTTC.